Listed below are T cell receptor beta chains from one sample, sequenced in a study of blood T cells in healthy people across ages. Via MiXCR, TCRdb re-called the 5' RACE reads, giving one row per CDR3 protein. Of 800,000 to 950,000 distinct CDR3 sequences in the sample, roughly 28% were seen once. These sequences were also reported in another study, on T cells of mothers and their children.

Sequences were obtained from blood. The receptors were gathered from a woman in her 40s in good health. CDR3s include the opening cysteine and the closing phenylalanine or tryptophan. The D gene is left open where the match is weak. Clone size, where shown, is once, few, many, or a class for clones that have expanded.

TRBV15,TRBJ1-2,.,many,CATSRPRGYGYTF,TGTGCCACCAGCAGACCCAGGGGCTACGGCTACACCTTC
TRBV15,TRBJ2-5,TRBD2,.,CATSALVSGPSEEQYF,TGTGCCACCAGCGCTCTCGTTAGCGGGCCCTCGGAGGAGCAGTACTTC
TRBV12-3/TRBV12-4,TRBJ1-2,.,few,CASSLTSTNYGYTF,TGTGCCAGCAGCCTTACCAGCACAAACTATGGCTACACCTTC
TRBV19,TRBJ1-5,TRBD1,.,CASTPGQRSNQPQHF,TGTGCCAGTACTCCGGGACAGCGTAGCAATCAGCCCCAGCATTTT
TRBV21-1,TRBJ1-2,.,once,CASSKALRPETTEENYGYTF,TGTGCCAGCAGCAAAGCGTTAAGACCAGAGACCACTGAAGAAAACTATGGCTACACCTTC
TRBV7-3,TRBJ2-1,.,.,CASSFKGGTYNEQFF,TGTGCCAGCAGCTTCAAAGGGGGGACCTACAATGAGCAGTTCTTC
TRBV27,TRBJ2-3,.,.,CASSLARRRYSLDTQYF,TGTGCCAGCAGTCTAGCCCGGAGGAGATACAGTCTAGATACGCAGTATTTT
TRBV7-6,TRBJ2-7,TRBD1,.,CASSLGQGIRNEQYF,TGTGCTAGCAGCTTAGGACAGGGGATTAGGAATGAGCAGTACTTC
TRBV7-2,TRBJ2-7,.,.,CASSFYSESYEQYF,TGTGCCAGCAGCTTTTACTCTGAATCCTACGAGCAGTACTTC
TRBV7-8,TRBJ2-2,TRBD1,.,CASSLKQQGAGTGELFF,TGTGCCAGCAGCTTAAAACAACAGGGGGCTGGCACCGGGGAGCTGTTTTTT
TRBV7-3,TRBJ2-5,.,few,CASSPMWGASETQYF,TGTGCCAGCAGCCCAATGTGGGGGGCATCAGAGACCCAGTACTTC
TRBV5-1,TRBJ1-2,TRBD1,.,CASSTSAKRDRETYCGYTF,TGCGCCAGCAGCACCTCTGCAAAACGGGACAGGGAAACCTACTGTGGCTACACCTTC
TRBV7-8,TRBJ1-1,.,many,CASSTGMNTEAFF,TGTGCCAGCAGCACAGGGATGAACACTGAAGCTTTCTTT
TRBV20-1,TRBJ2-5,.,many,CSAIPLVQQETQYF,TGCAGTGCTATTCCCCTAGTACAGCAAGAGACCCAGTACTTC
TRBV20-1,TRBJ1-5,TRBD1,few,CSASRQGLAQHF,TGCAGTGCTAGTCGACAGGGACTAGCCCAGCATTTT
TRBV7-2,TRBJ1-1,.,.,CASSLSPGPGRGAKNTEAFF,TGTGCCAGCAGCTTAAGCCCCGGGCCGGGGAGGGGGGCAAAAAACACTGAAGCTTTCTTT
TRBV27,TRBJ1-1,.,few,CASSFARGLGTEAFF,TGTGCCAGCAGTTTTGCCCGGGGGCTGGGCACTGAAGCTTTCTTT
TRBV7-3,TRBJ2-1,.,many,CASLMGGVEQFF,TGTGCCAGCTTAATGGGCGGGGTGGAGCAGTTCTTC
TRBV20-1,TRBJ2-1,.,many,CSARDLDSSNEQFF,TGCAGTGCTAGAGACTTAGACAGCTCGAATGAGCAGTTCTTC
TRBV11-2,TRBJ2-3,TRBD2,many,CASSFPRGKRGVDTQYF,TGTGCCAGCAGCTTCCCTCGGGGGAAGCGGGGGGTAGATACGCAGTATTTT
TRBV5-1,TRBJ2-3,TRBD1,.,CASSEKTGSTDTQYF,TGCGCCAGCAGCGAGAAGACAGGGAGCACAGATACGCAGTATTTT
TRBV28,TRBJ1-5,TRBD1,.,CASSPAGTGGPNQPQHF,TGTGCCAGCAGCCCGGCCGGGACAGGGGGCCCAAATCAGCCCCAGCATTTT
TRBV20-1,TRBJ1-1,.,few,CSAPREQINTEAFF,TGCAGTGCGCCTCGCGAACAAATCAACACTGAAGCTTTCTTT
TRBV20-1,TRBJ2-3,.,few,CSARPAEPSTDTQYF,TGCAGTGCTAGGCCCGCGGAGCCTAGCACAGATACGCAGTATTTT
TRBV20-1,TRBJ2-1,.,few,CSARHLKNSGLYNEQFF,TGCAGTGCCAGGCACTTGAAAAATAGCGGACTATACAATGAGCAGTTCTTC
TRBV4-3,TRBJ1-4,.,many,CASSQGGLYEKLFF,TGCGCCAGCAGCCAAGGGGGCCTTTATGAAAAACTGTTTTTT
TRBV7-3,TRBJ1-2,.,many,CASSLTSGSNYGYTF,TGTGCCAGCAGCTTAACCTCCGGATCAAACTATGGCTACACCTTC
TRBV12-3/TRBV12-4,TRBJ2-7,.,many,CASSLQRVEQYF,TGTGCCAGCAGTTTACAGCGTGTCGAGCAGTACTTC
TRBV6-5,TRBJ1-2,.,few,CASSYGRTPGSYGYTF,TGTGCCAGCAGTTATGGAAGGACCCCTGGAAGCTATGGCTACACCTTC
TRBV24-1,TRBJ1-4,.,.,CATSYNEKLFF,TGTGCCACCAGCTATAATGAAAAACTGTTTTTT
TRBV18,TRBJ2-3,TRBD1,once,CASSTRQGSDTQYF,TGTGCCAGCTCAACCAGACAGGGATCAGATACGCAGTATTTT
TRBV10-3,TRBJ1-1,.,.,CAISPTRVVAEAFF,TGTGCCATCAGTCCGACAAGGGTTGTTGCTGAAGCTTTCTTT
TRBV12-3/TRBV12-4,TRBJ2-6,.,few,CASTQGARNVLTF,TGTGCCAGCACTCAAGGGGCCCGCAACGTCCTGACTTTC
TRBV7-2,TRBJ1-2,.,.,CASSPSGSPYGYTF,TGTGCCAGCAGCCCCAGTGGGAGCCCCTATGGCTACACCTTC
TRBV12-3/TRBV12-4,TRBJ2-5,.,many,CASRAGQSQETQYF,TGTGCCAGCAGGGCGGGACAGAGCCAAGAGACCCAGTACTTC
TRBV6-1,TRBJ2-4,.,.,CATLKTLKGQNIQYF,TGTGCCACCCTTAAGACCCTTAAAGGGCAAAACATTCAGTACTTC
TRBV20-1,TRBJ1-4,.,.,CSATANEKLFF,TGCAGTGCTACAGCTAATGAAAAACTGTTTTTT
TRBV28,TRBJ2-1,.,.,CASGTYNEQFF,TGTGCCAGCGGTACTTACAATGAGCAGTTCTTC
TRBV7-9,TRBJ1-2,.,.,CSSGSSRDPANYGYTF,TGTTCCAGCGGCTCCAGCAGGGACCCAGCAAACTACGGCTACACCTTC
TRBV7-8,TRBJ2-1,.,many,CASSPAQGIEQFF,TGTGCCAGCAGCCCCGCTCAGGGGATTGAGCAGTTCTTC
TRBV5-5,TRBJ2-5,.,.,CASSLSHSTPTTETQYF,TGTGCCAGCAGCTTGTCCCATTCGACACCAACAACAGAGACCCAGTACTTC
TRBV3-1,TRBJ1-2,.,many,CASSQGTSPYGYTF,TGTGCCAGCAGCCAAGGGACAAGCCCCTATGGCTACACCTTC
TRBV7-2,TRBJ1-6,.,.,CASRTRRGRDNSPLHF,TGTGCCAGCCGAACCCGGAGGGGCAGGGATAATTCACCCCTCCACTTT
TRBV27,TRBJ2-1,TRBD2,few,CASSSQGTSVPEQFF,TGTGCCAGCAGTTCACAGGGGACTAGCGTCCCTGAGCAGTTCTTC
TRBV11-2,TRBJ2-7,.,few,CASSLGRARVYEQYF,TGTGCCAGCAGCTTAGGCCGGGCTAGGGTCTACGAGCAGTACTTC
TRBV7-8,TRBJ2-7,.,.,CASSARVGEQYF,TGTGCCAGCAGCGCCCGGGTCGGCGAGCAGTACTTC
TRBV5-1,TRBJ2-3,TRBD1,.,CASSFLQGPDTQYF,TGCGCCAGCAGCTTCTTACAGGGGCCAGATACGCAGTATTTT
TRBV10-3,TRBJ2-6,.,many,CAISDSVSGANVLTF,TGTGCCATCAGTGATAGCGTTTCAGGGGCCAACGTCCTGACTTTC
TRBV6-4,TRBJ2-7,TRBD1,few,CASSESTGSTHEQYF,TGTGCCAGCAGTGAGTCGACAGGGTCGACGCACGAGCAGTACTTC
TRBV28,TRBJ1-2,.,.,CASSLTQGDNYGYTF,TGTGCCAGCAGCCTGACTCAAGGAGATAACTATGGCTACACCTTC
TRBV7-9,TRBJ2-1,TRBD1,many,CASRRGQGDNEQFF,TGTGCCAGCCGTCGTGGACAGGGAGACAATGAGCAGTTCTTC
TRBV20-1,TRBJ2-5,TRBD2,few,CSASDLAGGQETQYF,TGCAGTGCTAGCGATTTGGCGGGGGGGCAAGAGACCCAGTACTTC